The source of this T cell receptor beta chain is a study of early T cells in non-severe SARS-CoV-2 infection. Study-wide background: Sequencing was performed on bulk RNA from unsorted whole blood, leaving chains unpaired. Study observations and caveats: VDJdb matching skewed toward anti-spike CD8 responses, missing private and CD4 specificities.

This clonotype was counted at least ten times. Its matching antigen is unknown. Attachment of unique molecular identifiers was made to individual cDNA molecules. TCRdb reprocessed the 5' RACE reads via MiXCR and lists one record per CDR3 protein. This table holds over 85,000 distinct CDR3 sequences, less than 15% found once. The TCR comes from an adult who was a healthcare worker with PCR-confirmed SARS-CoV-2 infection or an uninfected control (not recorded which). Sequencing was done on a sample of whole blood.

The CDR3 DNA reads as TGCAGTGCTAGAGATTCCGCGGGAGCCAAAAACATTCAGTACTTC. The encoded protein is CSARDSAGAKNIQYF. V and J are TRBV20-1 and TRBJ2-4, with a weak D call TRBD2 (5 bases). V gave up 0 bases and J gave up 0 bases, with 9 bases separating them. Germline CDR1 DFQATT, CDR2 SNEGSKA (reference sequence). The CDR3 totals 15 residues.